The clone carrying this T cell receptor (beta chain) was observed a handful of times. Its specificity is unknown. This sample was included in a study of T cells after yellow fever vaccination. Study outcomes and limitations: Reappearing after the booster were most of the clones from primary vaccination (less than 97% CD4, 88% CD8).

Each CDR3 protein gets one entry after TCRdb re-called the 5' RACE reads with MiXCR. The table includes 100,000 to 150,000 distinct CDR3 sequences, 15% detected once. Per the germline V gene, CDR1 is LGHNA and CDR2 is YSLEER. The CDR3 has 12 residues. Trimming took 5 bases from V and 5 from J, leaving 9 bases between them. This sequence was found in a man between 18 and 29 years old who received the YFV17D yellow fever vaccine. This chain connects TRBV4-3 to TRBJ1-2; D is uncertain. Sequencing was performed on CD8+ T cells sorted from PBMCs, taken 5 days after the yellow fever booster vaccination. CDR3 in DNA: TGCGCCAGCAGCATGACGGCTTATGGCTACACCTTC. It is translated as CASSMTAYGYTF.